A single sample gave rise to the 24 T cell receptor beta chains below, sequenced in a study of T cells after posttransplantation cyclophosphamide. Sequencing was performed with immunoSEQ multiplex PCR; in TCRdb, only in-frame clones are kept and a portion is missing. The sample was found to contain more than 40,000 clones, and every one recurs. The sample taken for sequencing was PBMCs. The receptors here all came from a middle-aged man in good health, CMV-negative, and a related stem cell transplant donor.

This clone was seen many times. The V and J genes are TRBV27 and TRBJ2-7; 8 nucleotides match TRBD1. The germline V gene encodes CDR1 MNHEY and CDR2 SMNVEV (reference sequence). The CDR3 covers 14 residues. With V trimmed by 6 bases and J by 4 bases, 8 bases remained unmatched. The CDR3 sequence: CASSPDRVAYEQYF. CDR3 coding DNA: TGTGCCAGCAGCCCGGACAGGGTTGCTTACGAGCAGTACTTC.

This clone has a count of ten or more. This chain connects TRBV7-8 to TRBJ1-2; D not certain. The CDR3 is made up of 13 amino acids. The V gene's germline CDR1 is SGHVS and CDR2 FQNEAQ. V was pared by 5 bases and J by 2 bases, with 9 bases between. The CDR3 bases are TGTGCCAGCAGCCACACCGGGAACTATGGCTACACCTTC. As protein: CASSHTGNYGYTF.

This clone showed up just a few times. The chain carries TRBV27 and TRBJ2-5; tentative D call: TRBD2 (5 bases). TRBJ2-7 explains the end of the DNA better; the J call may be wrong. This CDR3 has 13 residues. In germline, CDR1 is MNHEY, CDR2 SMNVEV (reference sequence). CDR3 sequence (DNA): TGTGCCAGCAGTCATAGCGAAACCTACGAGCAGTACTTC. Translating it yields CASSHSETYEQYF.

This clone was recorded at least ten times. The chain is built from TRBV6-6 and TRBJ2-7, with 7 bases lining up with TRBD2. The CDR3 is 14 amino acids. CDR1 MNHNY and CDR2 SVGAGI come from the germline V gene (reference sequence). Trimming cost V 0 bases and J 3 bases; bases outside gene matches: 2. The CDR3 sequence is CASSYSSGDYEQYF. For the CDR3, the DNA is TGTGCCAGCAGTTACTCGAGCGGGGACTACGAGCAGTACTTC.

This clone was seen at least ten times. This chain links TRBV30 with TRBJ1-1; a weak D match, TRBD1 (5 bases). Trimming took off 3 bases at V and 2 bases at J, with 10 bases between the two ends. Looked up from germline, CDR1 is GTSNPN and CDR2 is SVGIG (reference sequence). CDR3 length: 13 residues. CDR3 region: CAWRIRGNTEAFF. For the CDR3, the DNA is TGTGCCTGGAGGATAAGGGGAAACACTGAAGCTTTCTTT. Full variable domain (outside the CDR3, taken from reference TRBV30 and TRBJ1-1): SQTIHQWPATLVQPVGSPLSLECTVEGTSNPNLYWYRQAAGRGLQLLFYSVGIGQISSEVPQNLSASRPQDRQFILSSKKLLLSDSGFYLCAWRIRGNTEAFFGQGTRLTVV.

This clone was observed at least ten times. The J gene is TRBJ2-2, the V gene TRBV19; 14 nucleotides align to TRBD2. The CDR3 sequence is 16 residues long. Germline trimming cut 4 bases from V and 6 bases from J; bases unmatched to any gene: 4. Germline V CDR1 and CDR2: LNHDA, SQIVND (reference sequence). The CDR3 here is CASSTSTSGRAGELFF. Written as DNA, the CDR3 is TGTGCCAGTAGTACTTCGACTAGCGGGAGGGCCGGGGAGCTGTTTTTT. Full variable domain (missing parts from reference TRBV19 and TRBJ2-2): DGGITQSPKYLFRKEGQNVTLSCEQNLNHDAMYWYRQDPGQGLRLIYYSQIVNDFQKGDIAEGYSVSREKKESFPLTVTSAQKNPTAFYLCASSTSTSGRAGELFFGEGSRLTVL.

The V call is TRBV6-5, the J call TRBJ1-5; the D is unclear. Trimming took off 0 bases at V and 7 bases at J, with 10 bases between the two ends. The germline V gene has CDR1 MNHEY and CDR2 SVGAGI. This CDR3 has 14 amino acids. The CDR3 loop reads CASSYSSFLQPQHF. The DNA of the CDR3 is TGTGCCAGCAGTTACTCGAGTTTTCTGCAGCCCCAGCATTTT.

This clone was seen repeatedly, ten times or more. The V and J genes are TRBV5-6 and TRBJ1-5, with D tentatively TRBD1 (6 bases). Trimming removed 3 bases at V and 5 bases at J, with 12 bases between. Germline V CDR1 and CDR2: SGHDT, YYEEEE. The CDR3 has 14 amino acids. The CDR3 nucleotides are TGTGCCAGCAGCTCGGACAGTGCGGATCAGCCCCAGCATTTT. Protein sequence: CASSSDSADQPQHF. Complete variable domain (other parts from reference TRBV5-6 and TRBJ1-5): DAGVTQSPTHLIKTRGQQVTLRCSPKSGHDTVSWYQQALGQGPQFIFQYYEEEERQRGNFPDRFSGHQFPNYSSELNVNALLLGDSALYLCASSSDSADQPQHFGDGTRLSIL.

This clone appeared many times. The J gene is TRBJ2-3, the V gene TRBV7-8, with D possibly TRBD1 on 6 matching bases. The CDR3 has 12 residues. Germline CDR1 and CDR2: SGHVS and FQNEAQ. V lost 2 bases, J lost 6 bases, and 6 bases lay in between. In DNA form, the CDR3 reads TGTGCCAGCAGCTTAACAGGGGATACGCAGTATTTT. This codes for CASSLTGDTQYF.

This clone was counted ten times or more. V gene TRBV6-6 combines with J gene TRBJ2-3, with TRBD1 matching 7 bases. The CDR3 length is 14 residues. With 0 bases clipped from V and 5 bases from J, the junction kept 2 bases outside the gene matches. Germline assignment: CDR1 MNHNY and CDR2 SVGAGI (reference sequence). The CDR3 here is CASSYSQGIDTQYF. DNA for the CDR3: TGTGCCAGCAGTTACTCACAGGGGATAGATACGCAGTATTTT.

This clone was detected many times. The chain carries TRBV6-1 and TRBJ2-5, with D perhaps TRBD2 (5 bases). CDR1 is MNHNS and CDR2 is SASEGT in the germline V gene. Trimming stripped 8 bases from V and 4 bases from J, with 8 bases between. CDR3 size: 11 residues. For the CDR3, the DNA is TGTGCCAGCTACGGAGGAGAGACCCAGTACTTC. As protein: CASYGGETQYF.

There are many counts of this clone. The chain uses TRBV30 and TRBJ2-7; D possibly corresponds to TRBD2 (5 bases). The germline V gene has CDR1 GTSNPN and CDR2 SVGIG (reference sequence). V was trimmed by 0 bases and J by 2 bases, leaving 8 bases between them. This CDR3 spans 13 amino acids. CDR3 region: CAWSVSGTYEQYF. CDR3 DNA: TGTGCCTGGAGTGTATCGGGGACCTACGAGCAGTACTTC.

This clone was seen ten or more times. This chain links TRBV6-5 with TRBJ1-2; D possibly corresponds to TRBD1 (6 bases). This CDR3 contains 14 residues. Germline CDR1 reads MNHEY; CDR2 reads SVGAGI. Deletions cut 7 bases from V and 4 bases from J, with 16 bases between. CDR3 nucleotides: TGTGCCAGCAAGATAAGGGGGAGCGTCTATGGCTACACCTTC. Its translation is CASKIRGSVYGYTF.

This clone was counted at least ten times. The chain joins TRBV4-1 to TRBJ2-1, with 9 bases fitting TRBD1. This CDR3 comprises 14 residues. The germline CDR1 and CDR2 sequences are MGHRA and YSYEKL. The junction had 5 bases not matched to a gene; V was cut back by 4 bases and J by 7 bases. The CDR3 loop is CASSPGTGSNEQFF. The CDR3 DNA is TGCGCCAGCAGCCCCGGGACAGGGTCAAATGAGCAGTTCTTC.

Many counts were recorded for this clone. The chain has TRBV6-6 and TRBJ2-7; 7 bases line up with TRBD2. CDR1 is MNHNY, CDR2 SVGAGI, per germline (reference sequence). This CDR3 has 15 amino acids. The V gene end was trimmed by 4 bases and the J gene end by 0 bases; junction bases not matched to a gene: 6. DNA of the CDR3: TGTGCCAGCAGTTTGGGACTATCCACCTCCTACGAGCAGTACTTC. Translation: CASSLGLSTSYEQYF.

This clone came up many times. The rearrangement links TRBV10-3 to TRBJ2-1; tentatively, D is TRBD2 (6 bases). V lost 6 bases and J lost 1, with 10 bases in between. In germline, CDR1 is ENHRY, CDR2 SYGVKD. This CDR3 is 14 amino acids long. Written as DNA, the CDR3 is TGTGCCATCAGACCTAGCGTTTCCTACAATGAGCAGTTCTTC. Protein product: CAIRPSVSYNEQFF.

This clone was observed at least ten times. The chain combines TRBV2 with TRBJ1-4, with a weak D call TRBD1 (5 bases). Germline assignment: CDR1 SNHLY and CDR2 FYNNEI. The CDR3 consists of 15 residues. V was clipped by 5 bases and J by 0 bases, with 10 bases between them. The CDR3 here is CASSKDRATNEKLFF. The CDR3 region has the DNA TGTGCCAGCAGTAAAGACAGAGCAACTAATGAAAAACTGTTTTTT.

This clone showed up many times. The chain employs TRBV5-6 and TRBJ2-7, with TRBD1 as a possible D gene (6 bases). The V end was cut by 1 base, the J end by 0 bases, with 14 bases between. This CDR3 is 16 amino acids long. The germline CDR1 and CDR2 sequences are SGHDT and YYEEEE. CDR3 DNA: TGTGCCAGCAGCTTGATAACAGGGCAAAGCTCCTACGAGCAGTACTTC. It yields the protein CASSLITGQSSYEQYF. Full variable domain (outside the CDR3, taken from reference TRBV5-6 and TRBJ2-7): DAGVTQSPTHLIKTRGQQVTLRCSPKSGHDTVSWYQQALGQGPQFIFQYYEEEERQRGNFPDRFSGHQFPNYSSELNVNALLLGDSALYLCASSLITGQSSYEQYFGPGTRLTVT.

There are many counts of this clone. The rearrangement uses TRBV6-4 and TRBJ1-2, with D perhaps TRBD1 (6 bases). The V gene's germline CDR1 is MRHNA and CDR2 SNTAGT. This CDR3 is built from 14 residues. Deletions cut 4 bases from V and 2 bases from J, with 11 bases between. The CDR3 DNA reads TGTGCCAGCAGTGCTGAAGGGGGAAACTATGGCTACACCTTC. Protein product: CASSAEGGNYGYTF.

This clone was seen at least ten times. The gene calls are TRBV30 and TRBJ2-1; 13 bases line up with TRBD2. The CDR3 spans 15 residues. Germline V gene data show CDR1 as GTSNPN and CDR2 as SVGIG (reference sequence). J was trimmed by 7 bases and V by 1 base; bases with no gene match: 4. The CDR3 here is CAWSAGLAGENEQFF. The DNA for the CDR3 is TGTGCCTGGAGTGCCGGACTAGCGGGAGAGAATGAGCAGTTCTTC.

This clone has a count of ten or more. J is TRBJ2-7 and V is TRBV6-1; the D gene is possibly TRBD2 (5 bases). Trimming pared 6 bases from V and 6 bases from J, leaving 15 bases between. The germline gives CDR1 MNHNS, CDR2 SASEGT. This CDR3 has 13 residues. The CDR3: CASRWSGAGEQYF. The CDR3 coding sequence is TGTGCCAGCAGGTGGAGCGGTGCGGGCGAGCAGTACTTC.

This clone was counted at least ten times. A junction boundary mismatches the germline segment, possibly from a read error. The chain links TRBV6-5 to TRBJ2-5; possible D gene TRBD2, 5 bases. CDR1 and CDR2 (germline): MNHEY, SVGAGI. The CDR3 is 14 residues long. CDR3 DNA sequence: TGTGCCGGCAGCCCCGGGGTCGTCCAAGAGACCCAGTACTTC. Translating gives CAGSPGVVQETQYF.

This clone was detected ten times or more. The chain recombines TRBV19 with TRBJ2-1, with 7 bases lining up with TRBD2. With V trimmed by 6 bases and J by 10 bases, 6 bases remained unmatched. This CDR3 is built from 12 residues. CDR1 is LNHDA and CDR2 is SQIVND in the germline V gene (reference sequence). CDR3 in amino acids: CASRPREGEQFF. Here the CDR3 DNA reads TGTGCCAGTAGGCCGAGGGAGGGCGAGCAGTTCTTC. Using reference TRBV19 and TRBJ2-1 for the parts outside the CDR3, the full variable domain is DGGITQSPKYLFRKEGQNVTLSCEQNLNHDAMYWYRQDPGQGLRLIYYSQIVNDFQKGDIAEGYSVSREKKESFPLTVTSAQKNPTAFYLCASRPREGEQFFGPGTRLTVL.

This clone was seen many times. The J gene is TRBJ1-3, the V gene TRBV4-1; tentatively, D is TRBD1 (6 bases). The CDR3 is 15 residues long. Trimming pared 3 bases from V and 2 bases from J, leaving 11 bases between. In germline, CDR1 is MGHRA, CDR2 YSYEKL. In DNA form, the CDR3 reads TGCGCCAGCAGCCAGGGGCAGGGGACTGGAAACACCATATATTTT. This translates into CASSQGQGTGNTIYF.